Listed below are T cell receptor beta chains from one sample, sequenced in a study of CDR3 diversity in severe acne. TCRdb reanalysed the PCR reads using MiXCR and keeps one entry per CDR3 protein. The sample has around 83,000 distinct CDR3 sequences; about 53% are singletons. What was sequenced was blood. These receptors all stem from a male donor with severe acne vulgaris. The CDR3 runs from the conserved cysteine through the conserved F or W. Size values are once, few and many counts, or a class for expanded clones, and some rows have none.

cdr3_length	v_call	clone_size	j_call	cdr3_aa
14	TRBV11-2	NA	TRBJ1-2	CASGSIAANYGYTF
16	TRBV7-9	NA	TRBJ2-2	CASSLRPTENTGELFF
15	TRBV11-2	few	TRBJ2-5	CASSEGLAAGGTQYF
11	TRBV10-3	many	TRBJ2-5	CAIRGQETQYF
14	TRBV3-1	NA	TRBJ2-3	CASSQVGAADTQYF
16	TRBV5-1	NA	TRBJ2-5	CASSPLGGLARETQYF
19	TRBV4-1	NA	TRBJ2-1	CASSHPGLARGSSYNEQFF
16	TRBV4-1	many	TRBJ2-7	CASSQNPGLAGDEQYF
15	TRBV3-1	NA	TRBJ2-5	CASSRGLADGETQYF
13	TRBV4-1	many	TRBJ2-7	CASSPREMDEQYF
17	TRBV2	NA	TRBJ1-1	CASSVVRGAGKNTEAFF
14	TRBV7-8	NA	TRBJ2-2	CASSLIPGPGELFF
17	TRBV15	NA	TRBJ2-7	CATSRGDLEGRTDEQYF
16	TRBV5-1	many	TRBJ2-7	CASSASVSGASYEQYF
15	TRBV4-2	NA	TRBJ2-5	CASSQDPSGPETQYF
11	TRBV19	NA	NA	CASSESAQQFF
14	TRBV29-1	NA	TRBJ2-2	CSVGGTGSTGELFF
16	TRBV7-2	few	TRBJ2-2	CASSLLGAENTGELFF
14	TRBV28	few	TRBJ2-7	CASSLSGYTYEQYF
14	TRBV29-1	many	TRBJ2-3	CSAEGWGSTDTQYF
13	TRBV7-9	few	TRBJ1-3	CASSLTSGNTIYF
14	TRBV7-2	NA	TRBJ2-7	CASSLTRGLHEQYF
13	TRBV20-1	many	TRBJ1-2	CSARGPADYGYTF
12	TRBV6-5	many	TRBJ2-3	CASSPRRDTQYF
14	TRBV5-6	few	TRBJ2-7	CASSLGTSTYEQYF
10	TRBV29-1	NA	TRBJ1-1	CSVGQGEAFF
14	TRBV20-1	many	TRBJ1-5	CSAASGVGNQPQHF
16	TRBV7-8	NA	TRBJ2-7	CASSLAPGAGTYEQYF
17	TRBV7-9	NA	TRBJ1-6	CASSSFDLQGPHSPLHF
12	TRBV7-9	many	TRBJ1-1	CASSFLRTEAFF
15	TRBV9	few	TRBJ1-5	CASSVGTGGFQPQHF
12	TRBV16	NA	TRBJ2-3	CASSLRANTQYF
16	TRBV14	NA	TRBJ2-1	CASSPLAGGPRNEQFF
14	TRBV12-3/TRBV12-4	NA	TRBJ1-2	CASSRDRQSQGYTF
12	TRBV7-3	few	TRBJ2-3	CASSFPGETQYF
17	TRBV5-8	NA	TRBJ2-5	CASSLGGASGSVETQYF
14	TRBV10-3	NA	TRBJ1-1	CASSRDNSNTEAFF
15	TRBV6-6	medium-sized	TRBJ2-7	CASSYLGLAGVEQYF
14	TRBV20-1	NA	TRBJ2-7	CSATPGNRSEEQYF
11	TRBV29-1	NA	TRBJ1-2	CSVEGDYGYTF
16	TRBV11-2	NA	TRBJ2-7	CASSFTGLAGVWEQYF
16	TRBV11-1	NA	TRBJ2-5	CVSSLTPGRMGETQYF
11	TRBV10-2	many	TRBJ1-1	CASRAGNGAFF
16	TRBV24-1	medium-sized	TRBJ2-5	CATSSTGQQFQETQYF
14	TRBV28	NA	TRBJ1-6	CASSSRSRYSPLHF
14	TRBV19	NA	TRBJ2-5	CASTRGPSGETQYF
14	TRBV24-1	NA	TRBJ2-2	CATGHSANTGELFF
16	TRBV20-1	NA	TRBJ2-2	CGARSGTSTNTGELFF
15	TRBV6-5	NA	TRBJ2-2	CASGIAGANTGELFF
21	TRBV15	NA	TRBJ2-1	CATSRDSSGRTMSSARNVQFF
13	TRBV2	many	TRBJ1-2	CASSSQGGYGYTF
14	TRBV6-6	NA	TRBJ2-7	CASIPRADSYEQYF
14	TRBV7-2	medium-sized	TRBJ2-7	CASSQTGRGFEQYF
15	TRBV12-3/TRBV12-4	NA	TRBJ2-7	CASSYSPGTGYEQYF
15	TRBV6-1	once	TRBJ2-3	CASSYFGGSTDTQYF
17	TRBV3-1	NA	TRBJ2-1	CASSQSMTSGRSDEQFF
14	TRBV28	NA	TRBJ2-3	CASKEGASTDTQYF
15	TRBV29-1	NA	TRBJ2-3	CSVDATGGWTDTQYF
15	TRBV12-3/TRBV12-4	many	TRBJ1-5	CASRMQGSFNQPQHF